These 15 T cell receptor beta chains came from one sample sequenced in a study of response to subunit inactivated influenza vaccine. Using its own MiXCR run on the RT-PCR reads, TCRdb lists one record per CDR3 protein. The sample lists 650,000 to 800,000 distinct CDR3 sequences, more than 11% occurring once. The input for sequencing was PBMCs from blood, taken around 14 days before vaccination. Receptors originate from a man aged 45 to 65 who received an inactivated influenza vaccine.

The V and J genes are TRBV10-3 and TRBJ2-4; 11 nucleotides align to TRBD2. The CDR3 loop spans 13 amino acids. V was pared by 8 bases and J by 5 bases, with 2 bases of the junction left unmatched. Germline V gives CDR1 ENHRY, CDR2 SYGVKD. Here the CDR3 DNA reads TGTGCCATCGGGACTAGCGGAGAAAACATTCAGTACTTC. Its translation is CAIGTSGENIQYF.

This clonotype has ten or more counts. The chain recombines TRBV28 with TRBJ2-5; D is possibly TRBD1 (5 bases). The V end was cut by 2 bases, the J end by 5 bases, with 18 bases between. This CDR3 contains 16 residues. Germline CDR1 MDHEN, CDR2 SYDVKM. This chain's CDR3 is CASSLRMTALWETQYF. The CDR3 nucleotides read TGTGCCAGCAGTTTAAGGATGACAGCCCTCTGGGAGACCCAGTACTTC. The full variable domain, rest sourced from reference TRBV28 and TRBJ2-5, is DVKVTQSSRYLVKRTGEKVFLECVQDMDHENMFWYRQDPGLGLRLIYFSYDVKMKEKGDIPEGYSVSREKKERFSLILESASTNQTSMYLCASSLRMTALWETQYFGPGTRLLVL.

This clonotype was picked up a small number of times. The chain is built from TRBV20-1 and TRBJ2-1; the match to TRBD1 covers 7 bases. The CDR3 is made up of 14 amino acids. The V and J ends lost 6 bases and 1 base, in that order; junction bases with no gene match: 6. Germline V gives CDR1 DFQATT, CDR2 SNEGSKA (reference sequence). CDR3 region: CSALGQVSYNEQFF. CDR3 coding DNA: TGCAGTGCGCTTGGACAGGTTTCCTACAATGAGCAGTTCTTC.

The chain recombines TRBV15 with TRBJ2-7; a possible D gene is TRBD2 (7 bases). Germline CDR1 and CDR2: LNHNV and YYDKDF (reference sequence). Trimming took 1 base from V and 2 from J, leaving 12 bases between them. CDR3 size: 15 residues. The CDR3 here is CATSRVKGGTYEQYF. The CDR3 DNA reads TGTGCCACCAGCAGAGTGAAGGGGGGGACCTACGAGCAGTACTTC. The entire variable domain, with the rest obtained from reference TRBV15 and TRBJ2-7, is as follows: DAMVIQNPRYQVTQFGKPVTLSCSQTLNHNVMYWYQQKSSQAPKLLFHYYDKDFNNEADTPDNFQSRRPNTSFCFLDIRSPGLGDTAMYLCATSRVKGGTYEQYFGPGTRLTVT.

This clonotype came up once. The V gene is TRBV5-1, the J gene TRBJ2-7; the match to TRBD2 covers 8 bases. CDR1 SGHRS and CDR2 YFSETQ come from the germline V gene. The CDR3 is 15 residues long. With V trimmed by 4 bases and J by 6 bases, 12 bases remained unmatched. The CDR3 nucleotides are TGCGCCAGCAGCCCTACGGGACTAGGAGGATTCGAGCAGTACTTC. Translating it yields CASSPTGLGGFEQYF. Full variable domain (missing parts from reference TRBV5-1 and TRBJ2-7): KAGVTQTPRYLIKTRGQQVTLSCSPISGHRSVSWYQQTPGQGLQFLFEYFSETQRNKGNFPGRFSGRQFSNSRSEMNVSTLELGDSALYLCASSPTGLGGFEQYFGPGTRLTVT.

The genes are TRBV5-6 and TRBJ2-2; D not certain. Trimming took off 3 bases at V and 5 bases at J, with 11 bases between the two ends. The CDR3 totals 14 residues. CDR1 is SGHDT and CDR2 is YYEEEE in the germline V gene. The CDR3 nucleotides are TGTGCCAGCAGCTACGACTGGACGACCGGGGAGCTGTTTTTT. Protein sequence: CASSYDWTTGELFF.

This clonotype was seen a handful of times. The chain has TRBV7-2 and TRBJ2-4, with D possibly TRBD1 on 5 matching bases. This CDR3 comprises 13 residues. Trimming left V 5 bases short and J 6 bases short, with 11 bases between. The V gene's germline CDR1 is SGHTA and CDR2 FQGNSA. The chain's CDR3 is CASSPQVGNIQYF. CDR3 sequence (DNA): TGTGCCAGCAGCCCACAGGTGGGAAACATTCAGTACTTC. Full variable domain (outside the CDR3, taken from reference TRBV7-2 and TRBJ2-4): GAGVSQSPSNKVTEKGKDVELRCDPISGHTALYWYRQSLGQGLEFLIYFQGNSAPDKSGLPSDRFSAERTGGSVSTLTIQRTQQEDSAVYLCASSPQVGNIQYFGAGTRLSVL.

This clonotype was counted between two and nine times. The V call is TRBV28, the J call TRBJ2-1; D gene unclear. CDR1 and CDR2 (germline): MDHEN, SYDVKM. This CDR3 has 14 amino acids. The ends were cut back, 2 bases at V and 10 bases at J, with 15 bases in the middle. CDR3 sequence: CASSLSGKVFEQFF. CDR3 sequence (DNA): TGTGCCAGCAGTTTAAGTGGCAAGGTTTTCGAGCAGTTCTTC.

Many counts were recorded for this clonotype. V gene TRBV10-3 combines with J gene TRBJ2-1; D could derive from TRBD1 or TRBD2 (7 bases each). The CDR3 extends over 14 amino acids. Trimming took 10 bases from V and 4 from J, leaving 17 bases between them. CDR1 ENHRY and CDR2 SYGVKD come from the germline V gene. The CDR3 spells CATQGGGRYNEQFF. The DNA of the CDR3 is TGTGCCACCCAGGGGGGGGGCCGTTACAATGAGCAGTTCTTC.

V gene TRBV10-2 combines with J gene TRBJ2-1, with D maybe TRBD2 (6 bases). V lost 6 bases and J 0 bases, leaving 12 bases between the germline ends. Germline V gene lookup returns CDR1 WSHSY and CDR2 SAAADI. The length of the CDR3 is 15 residues. The CDR3 loop reads CASSDLASSYNEQFF. The DNA for the CDR3 is TGCGCCAGCAGCGACCTAGCGAGCTCCTACAATGAGCAGTTCTTC.

This chain connects TRBV11-2 to TRBJ2-7; the match to TRBD1 covers 9 bases. V shed 4 bases and J 1 base; nucleotides not matched to a gene: 17. The CDR3 length is 19 residues. Per the germline V gene, CDR1 is SGHAT and CDR2 is FQNNGV. CDR3 bases: TGTGCCAGCAGCTCTTTATTGGGTGGGGGACAGGGAATTTCCTACGAGCAGTACTTC. Its protein is CASSSLLGGGQGISYEQYF.

This rearrangement joins TRBV10-2 to TRBJ1-2, with TRBD1 as a possible D gene (5 bases). The V end was cut by 7 bases, the J end by 5 bases, with 17 bases between. The CDR3 length is 14 residues. The germline V gene has CDR1 WSHSY and CDR2 SAAADI. The CDR3 spells CASNPERQTYGYTF. CDR3 nucleotide sequence: TGCGCCAGCAACCCGGAGAGACAGACGTATGGCTACACCTTC.

CDR3 sequence reads: CAISEGGDYGYTF. Here the CDR3 DNA reads TGTGCCATCAGTGAGGGGGGTGACTATGGCTACACCTTC. This chain links TRBV10-3 with TRBJ1-2; perhaps TRBD1 as D (5 bases). V was clipped by 2 bases and J by 3 bases, with 7 bases between them. There are 13 residues in the CDR3. Germline loops: CDR1 ENHRY, CDR2 SYGVKD.

This chain uses TRBV7-2 with TRBJ1-1; 10 bases align to TRBD1. The J segment lost 0 bases and the V segment lost 8 bases, leaving 18 bases of the junction unmatched. The CDR3 is made up of 19 amino acids. CDR1 and CDR2 (germline): SGHTA, FQGNSA. CDR3 sequence: CASRHPRTGGYFLNTEAFF. CDR3 coding DNA: TGTGCCAGCCGCCATCCGAGGACAGGGGGTTATTTTCTGAACACTGAAGCTTTCTTT.

There are many counts of this clonotype. V and J are TRBV5-1 and TRBJ2-1; TRBD1 is a possible D gene (6 bases). The V and J ends lost 0 bases and 9 bases respectively, with 19 bases between them. The germline V gene encodes CDR1 SGHRS and CDR2 YFSETQ. The CDR3 runs to 16 residues. The CDR3 is CASSLEARDIRGEQFF. The CDR3 nucleotides are TGCGCCAGCAGCTTGGAGGCCCGGGACATTAGAGGTGAGCAGTTCTTC.